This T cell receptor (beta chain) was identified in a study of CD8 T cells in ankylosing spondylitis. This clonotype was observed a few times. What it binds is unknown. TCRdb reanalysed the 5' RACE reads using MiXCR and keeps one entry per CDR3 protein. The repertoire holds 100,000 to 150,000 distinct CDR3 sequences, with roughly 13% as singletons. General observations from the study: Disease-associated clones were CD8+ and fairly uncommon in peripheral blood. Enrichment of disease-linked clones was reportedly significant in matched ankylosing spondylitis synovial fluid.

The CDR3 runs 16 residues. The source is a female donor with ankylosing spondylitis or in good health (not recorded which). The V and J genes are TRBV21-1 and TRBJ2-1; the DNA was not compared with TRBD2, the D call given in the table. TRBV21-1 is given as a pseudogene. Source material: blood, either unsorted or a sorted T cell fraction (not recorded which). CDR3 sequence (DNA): TGTGCCAGCAGCAAAGTCCCGACTAGCTTGACGAATGAGCAGTTCTTC. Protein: CASSKVPTSLTNEQFF.